What follows are 17 T cell receptor beta chains derived from one specimen sequenced in a study of T cells in Graves' hyperthyroidism and ophthalmopathy. Researchers took RNA transcripts and amplified the TCR beta CDR3 regions from them. The HTBI primer set served for first-round RT-PCR of the TCR CDR3. TCRdb fed the multiplex PCR reads into MiXCR, producing one record per CDR3 protein. The data show 350,000 to 400,000 distinct CDR3 sequences, approximately 19% seen once. Sequences were obtained from blood. The origin of the receptors is a woman aged 18 to 35 with Graves' hyperthyroidism.

Concerning this clonotype itself: It may be a read error: a sequence one base away is much more abundant. The rearrangement joins TRBV6-1 to TRBJ2-7; TRBD1 is a possible D gene (7 bases). Germline CDR1 and CDR2: MNHNS and SASEGT. The CDR3 runs to 13 residues. This CDR3 is CATQQGTLREQDF. CDR3 bases: TGTGCCACACAACAGGGGACCCTTCGGGAGCAGGACTTC.

This clonotype occurred once. The chain recombines TRBV6-1 with TRBJ2-2; possible D gene TRBD1, 5 bases. The CDR3 runs to 15 residues. With 2 bases removed from V and 4 bases from J, the gap between germline ends came to 11 bases. CDR1 is MNHNS, CDR2 SASEGT, per germline. The CDR3 spells CASSELSGPTGELFF. For the CDR3, the DNA is TGTGCCAGCAGTGAATTGTCAGGGCCCACCGGGGAGCTGTTTTTT.

At least ten counts were recorded for this clonotype. The chain employs TRBV6-5 and TRBJ2-7; D possibly corresponds to TRBD2 (6 bases). V lost 5 bases and J lost 2, with 10 bases in between. CDR3 length equals 13 residues. In germline, CDR1 is MNHEY, CDR2 SVGAGI. The CDR3 protein is CASSRGVAYEQYF. For the CDR3, the DNA is TGTGCCAGCAGTCGCGGGGTAGCCTACGAGCAGTACTTC.

There are many counts of this clonotype. The chain recombines TRBV5-1 with TRBJ2-7; D is possibly TRBD1 or TRBD2 (5 bases each). The V end lost 1 base, the J end lost 6 bases, and 11 bases lay between the germline ends. CDR3 length equals 13 residues. CDR1 and CDR2 (germline): SGHRS, YFSETQ. The CDR3 sequence is CASSLTRESEQYF. The CDR3, as DNA: TGCGCCAGCAGCTTGACCAGGGAGAGCGAGCAGTACTTC.

This clonotype has only a few counts. V and J are TRBV24-1 and TRBJ2-2; D ambiguous. The CDR3 is made up of 16 amino acids. The germline V gene encodes CDR1 KGHDR and CDR2 SFDVKD. V lost 2 bases and J 0 bases, leaving 9 bases between the germline ends. CDR3 nucleotide sequence: TGTGCCACCAGTGATTGGACGGTATCGAACACCGGGGAGCTGTTTTTT. This gives the protein CATSDWTVSNTGELFF.

This clonotype was seen a few times. The CDR3 nucleotides read TGTGCCAGCAGCCAAGTTGACTGGACGGCCTACGAGCAGTACTTC. As protein: CASSQVDWTAYEQYF. The chain recombines TRBV19 with TRBJ2-7; D remains unclear. The germline V and J ends were trimmed by 9 bases and 2 bases, with 20 bases remaining between them. The CDR3 spans 15 residues. The germline V gene encodes CDR1 LNHDA and CDR2 SQIVND (reference sequence).

This chain joins TRBV5-1 and TRBJ1-1; the D gene is possibly TRBD1 (5 bases). Trimming took off 4 bases at V and 3 bases at J, with 10 bases between the two ends. Per germline, CDR1 SGHRS and CDR2 YFSETQ. CDR3 size: 13 residues. The CDR3 nucleotides are TGCGCCAGCAGCCCCGGGACCTACACTGAAGCTTTCTTT. Residues: CASSPGTYTEAFF.

This clonotype came up many times. This chain links TRBV27 with TRBJ1-4, with 9 bases identical to TRBD1. The CDR3 length is 18 residues. The V gene end was trimmed by 2 bases and the J gene end by 0 bases; junction bases not matched to a gene: 7. Germline V gene sequence: CDR1 MNHEY, CDR2 SMNVEV (reference sequence). CDR3 amino acids: CASSLKGQGYATNEKLFF. The CDR3 DNA reads TGTGCCAGCAGTTTAAAGGGACAGGGATATGCAACTAATGAAAAACTGTTTTTT.

In nucleotides, the CDR3 is TGTGCCAGCAGTTACTCGCTTTTGGGACAGGGCGGCGGAGACTATGGCTACACCTTC. The encoded protein is CASSYSLLGQGGGDYGYTF. This rearrangement joins TRBV6-2 or TRBV6-3 to TRBJ1-2; 9 bases are shared with TRBD1. Germline V gene sequence: CDR1 MNHEY, CDR2 SVGEGT. This CDR3 region has 19 residues. The V segment lost 0 bases and the J segment 3 bases; nucleotides outside the gene matches: 14.

This clonotype was counted at least ten times. V is TRBV6-1 and J is TRBJ1-1; D is uncertain. Germline CDR1 MNHNS, CDR2 SASEGT. V lost 11 bases and J 5 bases, leaving 12 bases between the germline ends. The CDR3 covers 11 residues. The DNA of the CDR3 is TGTGCCGGAGGTCGAAGTACTGAAGCTTTCTTT. Protein: CAGGRSTEAFF.

This clonotype was counted many times. The chain uses TRBV7-3 and TRBJ2-7; 7 bases align to TRBD1. This CDR3 spans 13 amino acids. Germline V gene sequence: CDR1 SGHTA, CDR2 FQGTGA. V trimming: 6 bases; J trimming: 4 bases; junction bases outside the gene matches: 6. The DNA of the CDR3 is TGTGCCAGCAGGTCAGGACAGGATTACGAGCAGTACTTC. Translated: CASRSGQDYEQYF.

This clonotype was counted many times. The chain joins TRBV19 to TRBJ1-2; D not resolved. Trimming left V 2 bases short and J 5 bases short, with 9 bases between. The CDR3 spans 13 residues. CDR1 and CDR2 from the germline V gene are LNHDA and SQIVND (reference sequence). CDR3 residues: CASSIKQHYGYTF. Here the CDR3 DNA reads TGTGCCAGTAGTATAAAACAGCATTATGGCTACACCTTC.

This clonotype was counted ten times or more. This chain links TRBV25-1 with TRBJ1-2; the match to TRBD1 covers 7 bases. CDR3 length: 12 residues. The V gene end was trimmed by 7 bases and the J gene end by 8 bases; junction bases not matched to a gene: 7. The germline CDR1 and CDR2 sequences are MGHDK and SYGVNS. The CDR3 DNA follows: TGTGCCAGCAACGACAGGGCATACGGCTACACCTTC. It is translated as CASNDRAYGYTF.

This clonotype was counted at least ten times. The chain employs TRBV29-1 and TRBJ2-5; no clear D. The CDR3 consists of 13 residues. Trimming took 6 bases from V and 4 from J, leaving 15 bases between them. The V gene's germline CDR1 is SQVTM and CDR2 ANQGSEA. The CDR3 is CSVGMGVRETQYF. The CDR3 DNA follows: TGCAGCGTGGGAATGGGTGTGAGAGAGACCCAGTACTTC.

The sample holds a few counts of this clonotype. The chain joins TRBV3-1 to TRBJ2-7, with D tentatively TRBD1 (6 bases). This CDR3 is built from 16 residues. Trimming shortened V by 5 bases and J by 0 bases, and 17 bases separated the two germline ends. The germline CDR1 and CDR2 sequences are LGHDT and YNNKEL (reference sequence). The CDR3 DNA is TGTGCCAGCAGCGATAACCTCAGGGGCCCCTCCTACGAGCAGTACTTC. Residues: CASSDNLRGPSYEQYF.

This clonotype was counted at least ten times. The chain recombines TRBV7-2 with TRBJ2-7; D might be TRBD1 or TRBD2, each matching 5 bases. With 5 bases removed from V and 10 bases from J, the gap between germline ends came to 12 bases. Germline values: CDR1 SGHTA, CDR2 FQGNSA. This CDR3 contains 11 residues. CDR3 nucleotides: TGTGCCAGCAGCGTAGGGACGCCCCAGTACTTC. Its translation: CASSVGTPQYF.

Many counts were recorded for this clonotype. The V call is TRBV28, the J call TRBJ2-5, with 7 positions matching TRBD2. This CDR3 contains 14 residues. V dropped 6 bases and J dropped 2; count of bases not matched to a gene: 6. Germline V gene data show CDR1 as MDHEN and CDR2 as SYDVKM. The CDR3 here is CASSSGLRQETQYF. The CDR3 region has the DNA TGTGCCAGCAGCTCGGGACTACGTCAAGAGACCCAGTACTTC.